The 30 T cell receptor beta chains listed next were all sequenced from one sample in a study of T cell responses to AZD1222 COVID-19 vaccine (dated by TCRdb to 2020 to 2023). Library generation was performed with the immunoSEQ multiplex PCR assay. Entries here come from immuneACCESS through TCRdb and include only in-frame sequences with V and J called. Some clones fail to appear in such tables; in the studies checked, an unresolved V gene covers under half of the shortfall, and the cause of the remainder is unknown. In all, the sample holds 130,000 or so clones, and around nine tenths of those were seen once. The ten largest make up 7.2% of the sample. The sample's time point, from its label and the paper: baseline before first vaccination. Sample: peripheral blood, taken on day 0 of AZD1222 vaccination. Receptors were obtained from an adult in good health.

The chain has TRBV6-2 or TRBV6-3 and TRBJ2-3; D gene uncertain. Per the germline V gene, CDR1 is MNHEY and CDR2 is SVGEGT. The length of the CDR3 is 14 residues. The V and J ends lost 0 bases and 4 bases respectively, with 8 bases between them. The DNA for the CDR3 is TGTGCCAGCAGTTACTCGAGGATATCAGATACGCAGTATTTT. It is translated as CASSYSRISDTQYF.

The chain links TRBV5-1 to TRBJ2-5, with D perhaps TRBD2 (5 bases). CDR3 length: 14 residues. Trimming removed 2 bases at V and 1 base at J, with 9 bases between. CDR1 is SGHRS, CDR2 YFSETQ, per germline. In DNA form, the CDR3 reads TGCGCCAGCAGCTTAGGACTTACCCAAGAGACCCAGTACTTC. Translating gives CASSLGLTQETQYF.

This chain connects TRBV18 to TRBJ1-2, with TRBD1 matching 12 bases. Germline trimming cut 2 bases from V and 3 bases from J; bases unmatched to any gene: 1. Germline CDR1 and CDR2: KGHSH and LQKENI. The CDR3 has 15 residues. DNA of the CDR3: TGTGCCAGCTCACCAGGGACAGGGGGCGACTATGGCTACACCTTC. Protein: CASSPGTGGDYGYTF.

The chain has TRBV5-1 and TRBJ2-4, with 9 bases lining up with TRBD2. Trimming at V came to 4 bases and at J to 2 bases, leaving 7 bases not matched to a gene. Looked up from germline, CDR1 is SGHRS and CDR2 is YFSETQ. CDR3 size: 16 residues. As DNA, the CDR3 is TGCGCCAGCAGCAATCTAGCGGGACACACCAAAAACATTCAGTACTTC. Protein product: CASSNLAGHTKNIQYF.

V is TRBV5-5 and J is TRBJ1-4, with TRBD1 matching over 8 bases. CDR3 length: 15 residues. J lost 7 bases, V lost 4 bases, and 9 bases had no gene match. CDR1 is SGHKS, CDR2 YYEKEE, per germline (reference sequence). The CDR3 nucleotides are TGTGCCAGCAGCGGCGGGACAGGCGGAGGTGAAAAACTGTTTTTT. As protein: CASSGGTGGGEKLFF. Full variable domain (missing parts from reference TRBV5-5 and TRBJ1-4): DAGVTQSPTHLIKTRGQQVTLRCSPISGHKSVSWYQQVLGQGPQFIFQYYEKEERGRGNFPDRFSARQFPNYSSELNVNALLLGDSALYLCASSGGTGGGEKLFFGSGTQLSVL.

Relative to its sample, this clone is medium-sized. The chain links TRBV13 to TRBJ2-1, with 11 bases identical to TRBD2. V lost 5 bases to trimming and J lost 5 bases; unmatched junction nucleotides: 5. Germline loops: CDR1 PRHDT, CDR2 FYEKMQ (reference sequence). This CDR3 region has 15 residues. CDR3: CASSRTSGPHNEQFF. Here the CDR3 DNA reads TGTGCCAGCAGCCGGACTAGCGGGCCTCACAATGAGCAGTTCTTC.

CDR3 nucleotides: TGCGCCAGCAGCCGAGACGGGGGCCAAGGCTACACCTTC. Amino acids: CASSRDGGQGYTF. The chain couples TRBV5-1 to TRBJ1-2, with D possibly TRBD1 on 6 matching bases. There are 13 residues in the CDR3. The V gene's germline CDR1 is SGHRS and CDR2 YFSETQ. Trimming took off 4 bases at V and 8 bases at J, with 15 bases between the two ends.

The V call is TRBV28, the J call TRBJ1-5, with D possibly being TRBD1 (6 bases). Germline CDR1 is MDHEN and CDR2 is SYDVKM. The CDR3 extends over 14 amino acids. Trimming left V 3 bases short and J 4 bases short, with 10 bases between. The CDR3 loop reads CASSFDRPNQPQHF. CDR3 DNA: TGTGCCAGCAGTTTCGACAGGCCAAATCAGCCCCAGCATTTT.

The CDR3 nucleotides read TGTGCCAGCAGCTGGAGTCGGGGAGTATCCAAGGGCACCGGGGAGCTGTTTTTT. Its protein is CASSWSRGVSKGTGELFF. V is TRBV5-5 and J is TRBJ2-2, with D tentatively TRBD2 (5 bases). Trimming cost V 3 bases and J 4 bases, with 22 bases left between them. Per germline, CDR1 SGHKS and CDR2 YYEKEE (reference sequence). This CDR3 is built from 18 residues.

The chain employs TRBV14 and TRBJ2-2; D not certain. Germline V CDR1 and CDR2: SGHDN, FVKESK. CDR3 length: 13 residues. V shed 1 base and J shed 4 bases, with 4 bases lying between them. CDR3 DNA sequence: TGTGCCAGCAGCCAAGGGGTCACCGGGGAGCTGTTTTTT. Its translation is CASSQGVTGELFF.

The chain links TRBV5-1 to TRBJ1-1, with D possibly TRBD1 on 5 matching bases. This CDR3 comprises 14 residues. V shed 2 bases and J shed 3 bases, with 11 bases lying between them. Germline CDR1 reads SGHRS; CDR2 reads YFSETQ. CDR3 residues: CASSFAGKDTEAFF. The CDR3 nucleotides read TGCGCCAGCAGCTTCGCAGGGAAGGACACTGAAGCTTTCTTT. Full variable domain (outside the CDR3, taken from reference TRBV5-1 and TRBJ1-1): KAGVTQTPRYLIKTRGQQVTLSCSPISGHRSVSWYQQTPGQGLQFLFEYFSETQRNKGNFPGRFSGRQFSNSRSEMNVSTLELGDSALYLCASSFAGKDTEAFFGQGTRLTVV.

This clone was seen just once. DNA of the CDR3: TGTGCCACCACCGGGACAGGGACGAACACTGAAGCTTTCTTT. It encodes CATTGTGTNTEAFF. The gene calls are TRBV5-4 and TRBJ1-1, with TRBD1 identical over 9 bases. The CDR3 is 14 residues long. With 9 bases clipped from V and 1 base from J, the junction kept 7 bases outside the gene matches. Germline assignment: CDR1 SGHNT and CDR2 YYREEE (reference sequence).

This clone was counted once. The CDR3 sequence is CASSPRWGQGDGYTF. CDR3 DNA sequence: TGTGCCAGCAGCCCCCGTTGGGGACAGGGAGATGGCTACACCTTC. This rearrangement joins TRBV3-1 (or the pseudogene TRBV3-2) to TRBJ1-2; 9 bases are shared with TRBD1. There are 15 residues in the CDR3. The trim removed 4 bases at V and 6 bases at J, leaving 9 bases unmatched. Germline-derived CDR1 and CDR2 are LGHDT and YNNKEL (reference sequence).

The gene calls are TRBV27 and TRBJ2-1, with TRBD2 as a possible D gene (6 bases). This CDR3 is 13 amino acids long. Germline CDR1 and CDR2: MNHEY and SMNVEV (reference sequence). Trimming left V 3 bases short and J 4 bases short, with 7 bases between. The CDR3 DNA sequence: TGTGCCAGCAGTTTCGGGAGTTACAATGAGCAGTTCTTC. It is translated as CASSFGSYNEQFF.

The V call is TRBV27, the J call TRBJ2-3; D uncertain. The CDR3 runs to 13 residues. CDR1 and CDR2 (germline): MNHEY, SMNVEV (reference sequence). The V end lost 5 bases, the J end lost 5 bases, and 11 bases lay between the germline ends. This CDR3 reads CASSRLTGDTQYF. CDR3 nucleotides: TGTGCCAGCAGTCGGCTTACTGGAGATACGCAGTATTTT.

This clone has only one observation. The chain joins TRBV6-5 to TRBJ2-1; 8 nucleotides align to TRBD2. Per germline, CDR1 MNHEY and CDR2 SVGAGI. The CDR3 has 15 amino acids. Trimming took 5 bases from V and 0 from J; bases not matched to a gene: 3. The CDR3 region has the DNA TGTGCCAGCAGTACTACTAGCGGCTCCTACAATGAGCAGTTCTTC. Encoded protein: CASSTTSGSYNEQFF.

The V call is TRBV7-9, the J call TRBJ1-4, with D uncertain. The V gene lost 0 bases and the J gene lost 6 bases, with 8 bases spanning the gap. Germline V gene sequence: CDR1 SEHNR, CDR2 FQNEAQ (reference sequence). CDR3 size: 14 residues. The CDR3 protein is CASSLAGTDEKLFF. The CDR3 nucleotides are TGTGCCAGCAGCTTAGCGGGTACCGATGAAAAACTGTTTTTT.

The chain is built from TRBV10-3 and TRBJ1-6; the D is unclear. The CDR3 loop spans 12 amino acids. Germline V gene lookup returns CDR1 ENHRY and CDR2 SYGVKD. The ends were cut back, 6 bases at V and 5 bases at J, with 5 bases in the middle. CDR3 coding DNA: TGTGCCATCAGGAAAGATAATTCACCCCTCCACTTT. Amino acids: CAIRKDNSPLHF.

The chain is built from TRBV4-1 and TRBJ2-5; D is possibly TRBD1 or TRBD2 (7 bases each). The CDR3 runs to 15 residues. Trimming removed 4 bases from V and 5 bases from J, with 17 bases in between. Germline values: CDR1 MGHRA, CDR2 YSYEKL. CDR3 bases: TGCGCCAGCAGCCCGGGGAGGGGGCGAGTGGAGACCCAGTACTTC. Translated: CASSPGRGRVETQYF.

The rearrangement joins TRBV5-1 to TRBJ1-4, with no clear D. The CDR3 sequence is 13 residues long. The germline CDR1 and CDR2 sequences are SGHRS and YFSETQ. The V and J ends lost 7 bases and 0 bases respectively, with 7 bases between them. As DNA, the CDR3 is TGCGCCAGCCGTGCGGCAACTAATGAAAAACTGTTTTTT. Residues: CASRAATNEKLFF.

The V and J genes are TRBV5-4 and TRBJ2-2; TRBD2 is a possible D gene (6 bases). Trimming removed 4 bases from V and 8 bases from J, with 18 bases in between. This CDR3 has 15 amino acids. In germline, CDR1 is SGHNT, CDR2 YYREEE (reference sequence). The CDR3: CASSSRTPAGGELFF. In DNA, the CDR3 is TGTGCCAGCAGCAGCCGGACTCCTGCGGGGGGGGAGCTGTTTTTT.

The chain joins TRBV7-8 to TRBJ1-2; D uncertain. The CDR3 sequence is 12 residues long. V lost 5 bases and J lost 7, with 11 bases in between. Germline lookup yields CDR1 SGHVS and CDR2 FQNEAQ. CDR3 in amino acids: CASSPRGFGYTF. The CDR3, as DNA: TGTGCCAGCAGCCCCCGCGGATTTGGCTACACCTTC.

The chain combines TRBV4-2 with TRBJ2-1, with D perhaps TRBD1 (5 bases). The CDR3 totals 16 residues. The V gene's germline CDR1 is LGHNA and CDR2 YNFKEQ. Trimming pared 0 bases from V and 2 bases from J, leaving 11 bases between. The CDR3 sequence is CASSQEGARTYNEQFF. The CDR3 DNA reads TGTGCCAGCAGCCAAGAAGGGGCCAGAACCTACAATGAGCAGTTCTTC.

The chain combines TRBV6-1 with TRBJ1-4; weak D call: TRBD1 (5 bases). Germline CDR1 reads MNHNS; CDR2 reads SASEGT. Trimming removed 1 base from V and 1 base from J, with 16 bases in between. The CDR3 totals 18 residues. The CDR3 DNA reads TGTGCCAGCAGTGAAGTGACAGCTTCCGTGGTAACTAATGAAAAACTGTTTTTT. Its protein product is CASSEVTASVVTNEKLFF.

This sequence joins TRBV11-2 and TRBJ1-1; 10 bases match TRBD1. The CDR3 runs to 14 residues. With 5 bases clipped from V and 5 bases from J, the junction kept 5 bases outside the gene matches. CDR1 SGHAT and CDR2 FQNNGV come from the germline V gene. The CDR3 DNA is TGTGCCAGCAGCCATGGACAGGGGGGGACTGAAGCTTTCTTT. Translated: CASSHGQGGTEAFF.

The chain is built from TRBV15 and TRBJ1-6; TRBD1 matches 8 bases. The CDR3 is 15 residues long. Germline CDR1 and CDR2: LNHNV and YYDKDF (reference sequence). The ends lost 5 bases at V and 6 bases at J; junction bases unmatched: 6. The chain's CDR3 is CATSLQGDGNSPLHF. The DNA for the CDR3 is TGTGCCACCAGCTTACAGGGGGATGGTAATTCACCCCTCCACTTT.

The CDR3 bases are TGTGCCAGCAGCCCCTTCGGGACACGCGATGGCTACACCTTC. Translated, it gives CASSPFGTRDGYTF. The chain joins TRBV5-4 to TRBJ1-2, with D maybe TRBD1 (6 bases). Per germline, CDR1 SGHNT and CDR2 YYREEE (reference sequence). The CDR3 covers 14 residues. V dropped 4 bases and J dropped 6 bases, with 16 bases sitting between them.

The CDR3 region is CASSQEGWTNYGYTF. CDR3 bases: TGCGCCAGCAGCCAGGAGGGTTGGACAAACTATGGCTACACCTTC. The rearrangement links TRBV4-1 to TRBJ1-2, with D possibly TRBD1 on 5 matching bases. Germline V gene lookup returns CDR1 MGHRA and CDR2 YSYEKL. V was shortened by 3 bases and J by 2 bases, with 13 bases between the two germline ends. The CDR3 is made up of 15 amino acids.

The chain is built from TRBV19 and TRBJ2-3; the D gene is possibly TRBD1 (6 bases). CDR3 length: 15 residues. CDR1 is LNHDA and CDR2 is SQIVND in the germline V gene (reference sequence). Trimming shortened V by 5 bases and J by 4 bases, and 16 bases separated the two germline ends. This CDR3 is CASSSRSGAADTQYF. Here the CDR3 DNA reads TGTGCCAGTAGTTCTAGATCAGGGGCTGCAGATACGCAGTATTTT. The full variable domain, in which reference TRBV19 and TRBJ2-3 provide the parts outside the CDR3, is DGGITQSPKYLFRKEGQNVTLSCEQNLNHDAMYWYRQDPGQGLRLIYYSQIVNDFQKGDIAEGYSVSREKKESFPLTVTSAQKNPTAFYLCASSSRSGAADTQYFGPGTRLTVL.

The chain recombines TRBV28 with TRBJ2-7, with 9 bases that match TRBD1. Trimming took 9 bases from V and 2 from J; bases not matched to a gene: 8. CDR1 and CDR2 (germline): MDHEN, SYDVKM. The CDR3 spans 14 residues. The CDR3 sequence is CASQIGDRAYEQYF. The CDR3 DNA reads as TGTGCCAGTCAAATTGGGGACAGGGCCTACGAGCAGTACTTC.